This T cell receptor (beta chain) was identified in a study of vaccination and CD4 T cells after COVID-19. Scientists ran DNA taken from cultured CD4+ T cells through the Oncomine TCR Beta short-read assay for sequencing. Each CDR3 protein gets one entry after TCRdb re-called the PCR reads with MiXCR. The sample carries 7,000 to 10,000 distinct CDR3 sequences, around 70% recorded once. Stated treatment: roughly 11-day PBMC culture with coronavirus spike peptide pools or control peptides (ViraFEST assay). To note about this clonotype: Its target is not known.

The CDR3 is made up of 15 amino acids. General study points: Spike mono-reactivity marked 304 of 307 vaccine-specific clones in convalescent patients.

This receptor was identified in a human donor who had recovered from COVID-19. Sequencing input: CD4+ T cells from blood, cultured in vitro. This rearrangement joins TRBV12-2 to TRBJ2-5; the table calls TRBD1, which could not be checked here. TRBV12-2 is termed a pseudogene. Here the CDR3 reads CASRPLLVWEETQYF. In DNA, the CDR3 is TGTGCAAGTCGCCCCCTTCTGGTGTGGGAAGAGACCCAGTACTTC.